The 28 T cell receptor beta chains presented below share a single source sample, sequenced in a study of blood T cell repertoires in COVID-19. Here immunoSEQ multiplex PCR was the method, and the copy in TCRdb shows in-frame clones only, minus some. The data hold some 330,000 clones, with about 90% observed a single time. Sequenced input: PBMCs or T cells enriched from blood (not recorded which). The receptor set was obtained from a man in his thirties or forties who had recovered from COVID-19.

V and J are TRBV5-1 and TRBJ1-1; 7 positions agree with TRBD1. Germline V gene data show CDR1 as SGHRS and CDR2 as YFSETQ. This CDR3 is built from 17 residues. Trimming took 0 bases from V and 0 from J; bases not matched to a gene: 8. The chain's CDR3 is CASSLGPAGTVNTEAFF. Here the CDR3 DNA reads TGCGCCAGCAGCTTGGGGCCGGCTGGGACAGTGAACACTGAAGCTTTCTTT.

In nucleotides, the CDR3 is TGTGCCAGCAGGGAACTCCAGGGTACGGTAAATTCACCCCTCCACTTT. Protein: CASRELQGTVNSPLHF. V gene TRBV6-1 combines with J gene TRBJ1-6, with TRBD1 as a possible D gene (5 bases). CDR1 MNHNS and CDR2 SASEGT come from the germline V gene. Trimming stripped 6 bases from V and 7 bases from J, with 19 bases between. The CDR3 runs to 16 residues.

The J gene is TRBJ2-6, the V gene TRBV7-9, with D unresolved. This CDR3 spans 13 amino acids. The V end lost 7 bases, the J end lost 2 bases, and 6 bases lay between the germline ends. Looked up from germline, CDR1 is SEHNR and CDR2 is FQNEAQ (reference sequence). CDR3 DNA sequence: TGTGCCAGCATTCCCGCTGGGGCCAACGTCCTGACTTTC. Amino acids: CASIPAGANVLTF.

This clone was seen ten or more times. The chain has TRBV3-1 (or the pseudogene TRBV3-2) and TRBJ2-7; perhaps TRBD1 as D (5 bases). The CDR3 loop spans 13 amino acids. CDR1 is LGHDT and CDR2 is YNNKEL in the germline V gene (reference sequence). V gave up 6 bases and J gave up 6 bases, with 15 bases separating them. CDR3 residues: CASRGRVVGEQYF. The CDR3 DNA sequence: TGTGCCAGCAGGGGCAGGGTAGTTGGCGAGCAGTACTTC.

The chain uses TRBV3-1 (or the pseudogene TRBV3-2) and TRBJ1-2; D remains unclear. The germline CDR1 and CDR2 sequences are LGHDT and YNNKEL (reference sequence). There are 14 residues in the CDR3. The V end lost 2 bases, the J end lost 3 bases, and 10 bases lay between the germline ends. This chain's CDR3 is CASSQSGVDYGYTF. CDR3 in DNA: TGTGCCAGCAGCCAATCCGGGGTAGACTATGGCTACACCTTC.

Note on this clone: A read error may explain this, as a much larger clone is one base away. The V gene is TRBV6-5, the J gene TRBJ2-7; 8 bases line up with TRBD1. The CDR3 contains 13 residues. V trimming: 5 bases; J trimming: 3 bases; junction bases outside the gene matches: 3. Germline V gene sequence: CDR1 MNHEY, CDR2 SVGAGI. The chain's CDR3 is CASSRTGSYEQYF. The CDR3 coding sequence is TGTGCCAGCAGTCGGACAGGGAGCTACGAGCAGTACTTC.

The gene calls are TRBV7-9 and TRBJ1-1; 7 positions agree with TRBD1. Germline lookup yields CDR1 SEHNR and CDR2 FQNEAQ (reference sequence). The CDR3 has 14 amino acids. V gave up 6 bases and J gave up 2 bases; unmatched junction bases: 6. The CDR3 bases are TGTGCCAGCAGGACCCGACAGGGCAACACTGAAGCTTTCTTT. Its protein is CASRTRQGNTEAFF.

CDR3 nucleotide sequence: TGTGCCAGCTGTAGACAGTACCTCTACAATGAGCAGTTCTTC. It encodes CASCRQYLYNEQFF. The V gene is TRBV6-5, the J gene TRBJ2-1, with a weak D call TRBD1 (5 bases). This CDR3 has 14 residues. The V end was cut by 8 bases, the J end by 3 bases, with 14 bases between. Per the germline V gene, CDR1 is MNHEY and CDR2 is SVGAGI.

This rearrangement joins TRBV7-3 to TRBJ2-2, with D possibly matching TRBD1 (6 bases). V was pared by 5 bases and J by 0 bases, with 13 bases between. CDR3 length equals 16 residues. CDR1 is SGHTA, CDR2 FQGTGA, per germline. The CDR3 region is CASSPRDKTNTGELFF. Here the CDR3 DNA reads TGTGCCAGCAGCCCTCGGGACAAGACGAACACCGGGGAGCTGTTTTTT.

The V gene is TRBV27, the J gene TRBJ1-1; the D gene is possibly TRBD1 (5 bases). CDR1 MNHEY and CDR2 SMNVEV come from the germline V gene (reference sequence). The V gene lost 4 bases and the J gene lost 0 bases, with 12 bases spanning the gap. The CDR3 length is 15 residues. The CDR3 DNA follows: TGTGCCAGCAGTTCCCCCAGGGCACTGAACACTGAAGCTTTCTTT. As protein: CASSSPRALNTEAFF.

The rearrangement uses TRBV12-3 or TRBV12-4 and TRBJ1-4; D is undetermined. CDR3 length: 13 residues. Trimming took 7 bases from V and 8 from J, leaving 14 bases between them. This CDR3 reads CASTLLTSEKLFF. In DNA, the CDR3 is TGTGCCAGCACCCTCCTCACATCCGAAAAACTGTTTTTT.

The rearrangement links TRBV18 to TRBJ2-1; D is possibly TRBD1 (7 bases). The CDR3 runs to 15 residues. Germline values: CDR1 KGHSH, CDR2 LQKENI. The V gene lost 3 bases and the J gene lost 4 bases, with 13 bases spanning the gap. CDR3 nucleotide sequence: TGTGCCAGCTCACCCCAGGGGGGCAATTACAATGAGCAGTTCTTC. Translation gives CASSPQGGNYNEQFF.

This sequence joins TRBV16 and TRBJ2-7; TRBD1 aligns across 8 bases. The CDR3 loop spans 14 amino acids. The junction had 5 bases not matched to a gene; V was cut back by 3 bases and J by 4 bases. Looked up from germline, CDR1 is KGHSY and CDR2 is FQNENV. CDR3 sequence: CASSHSDREYEQYF. DNA of the CDR3: TGTGCCAGCAGCCACTCGGACAGGGAGTACGAGCAGTACTTC. The full variable domain, rest sourced from reference TRBV16 and TRBJ2-7, is GEEVAQTPKHLVRGEGQKAKLYCAPIKGHSYVFWYQQVLKNEFKFLISFQNENVFDETGMPKERFSAKCLPNSPCSLEIQATKLEDSAVYFCASSHSDREYEQYFGPGTRLTVT.

In DNA, the CDR3 is TGTGCCAGCAGTTTTTGGGGGCCAGGAAACACCATATATTTT. Amino acids: CASSFWGPGNTIYF. The rearrangement links TRBV11-2 to TRBJ1-3; weak D call: TRBD1 (6 bases). The CDR3 totals 14 residues. The germline CDR1 and CDR2 sequences are SGHAT and FQNNGV. The V end lost 6 bases, the J end lost 4 bases, and 13 bases lay between the germline ends.

The chain has TRBV2 and TRBJ2-5, with D perhaps matching TRBD2 (5 bases). The CDR3 is 13 amino acids. From germline, CDR1 is SNHLY and CDR2 FYNNEI. The ends were cut back, 6 bases at V and 3 bases at J, with 11 bases in the middle. CDR3 loop: CASRREHKETQYF. The CDR3, as DNA: TGTGCCAGCAGGAGGGAACACAAAGAGACCCAGTACTTC.

The J gene is TRBJ2-1, the V gene TRBV5-1; D ambiguous. V gave up 0 bases and J gave up 4 bases, with 11 bases separating them. Germline loops: CDR1 SGHRS, CDR2 YFSETQ. The CDR3 length is 15 residues. CDR3 amino acids: CASSLAMERYNEQFF. In DNA form, the CDR3 reads TGCGCCAGCAGCTTGGCCATGGAGAGATACAATGAGCAGTTCTTC.

The chain couples TRBV7-2 to TRBJ2-7, with 8 bases aligning to TRBD2. Germline V gene sequence: CDR1 SGHTA, CDR2 FQGNSA. Losses at the gene ends were 1 base for V and 9 bases for J; bases not matched to a gene: 5. CDR3 length: 13 amino acids. The CDR3 bases are TGTGCCAGCAGCTTAGAAGGCGGGGGGACGCAGTACTTC. It specifies CASSLEGGGTQYF.

The chain links TRBV19 to TRBJ1-5, with D possibly being TRBD1 (6 bases). CDR1 and CDR2 (germline): LNHDA, SQIVND (reference sequence). The V end lost 7 bases, the J end lost 4 bases, and 14 bases lay between the germline ends. The length of the CDR3 is 14 residues. DNA for the CDR3: TGTGCCAGTACCTTCGACAGGTATAATCAGCCCCAGCATTTT. This codes for CASTFDRYNQPQHF.

V and J are TRBV4-1 and TRBJ2-3; no firm D call. The CDR3 has 14 residues. Between the trimmed V and J ends, which lost 1 base and 4 bases, there was a span of 9 bases. Germline V CDR1 and CDR2: MGHRA, YSYEKL. The CDR3 region is CASSQVPLADTQYF. The CDR3 bases are TGCGCCAGCAGCCAAGTCCCTTTAGCAGATACGCAGTATTTT.

This rearrangement joins TRBV27 to TRBJ2-2, with TRBD2 as a possible D gene (5 bases). Germline CDR1 reads MNHEY; CDR2 reads SMNVEV (reference sequence). The CDR3 covers 15 residues. Deletions cut 2 bases from V and 0 bases from J, with 7 bases between. The CDR3 nucleotides read TGTGCCAGCAGTTTACGGGAAACGAACACCGGGGAGCTGTTTTTT. It specifies CASSLRETNTGELFF.

The chain carries TRBV6-4 and TRBJ2-3, with TRBD1 as a possible D gene (5 bases). This CDR3 is 19 amino acids long. Deletions cut 10 bases from V and 1 base from J, with 30 bases between. From germline, CDR1 is MRHNA and CDR2 SNTAGT. CDR3 in amino acids: CATGLLRQFLPHGTDTQYF. The CDR3 DNA reads TGTGCCACCGGTTTACTAAGACAGTTTCTACCTCACGGCACAGATACGCAGTATTTT.

As for this clone: A read error may produce the germline difference seen at one junction end. Distinct nucleotide sequences in the sample also encode this CDR3. The chain uses TRBV18 and TRBJ2-7; a possible D gene is TRBD1 (6 bases). This CDR3 is built from 12 residues. The germline CDR1 and CDR2 sequences are KGHSH and LQKENI. CDR3 nucleotide sequence: TGTGCCAGCTCACCAGGGACAATGGAGCAGTATTTC. Translating it yields CASSPGTMEQYF.

The chain is built from TRBV6-5 and TRBJ1-3; TRBD1 matches 7 bases. The germline V gene has CDR1 MNHEY and CDR2 SVGAGI. The CDR3 contains 13 residues. V dropped 6 bases and J dropped 4; count of bases not matched to a gene: 3. DNA for the CDR3: TGTGCCAGCAGCTGGGGACAGGGAAACACCATATATTTT. Its translation is CASSWGQGNTIYF.

The chain joins TRBV11-2 to TRBJ2-7; perhaps TRBD1 as D (6 bases). Trimming removed 10 bases at V and 1 base at J, with 20 bases between. In germline, CDR1 is SGHAT, CDR2 FQNNGV. This CDR3 comprises 15 residues. CDR3 residues: CATSQRTASSYEQYF. The CDR3, as DNA: TGTGCCACCTCTCAAAGGACAGCTTCATCCTACGAGCAGTACTTC.

CDR3 DNA sequence: TGTGCCAGCAGTCGGAAAGCGGGGCGGGATACGCAGTATTTT. Amino acid sequence: CASSRKAGRDTQYF. This chain joins TRBV6-5 and TRBJ2-3; 7 bases are shared with TRBD2. Looked up from germline, CDR1 is MNHEY and CDR2 is SVGAGI. The length of the CDR3 is 14 residues. The trim removed 5 bases at V and 6 bases at J, leaving 8 bases unmatched.

This clone came up once. Additional DNA sequences in this sample encode the identical CDR3. The chain couples TRBV27 to TRBJ1-1, with a tentative D call TRBD1 (6 bases). Looked up from germline, CDR1 is MNHEY and CDR2 is SMNVEV (reference sequence). The germline V and J ends were trimmed by 3 bases and 1 base, with 9 bases remaining between them. This CDR3 has 14 amino acids. The CDR3 reads CASSFGGANTEAFF. CDR3 nucleotides: TGTGCCAGCAGTTTTGGGGGGGCGAACACTGAAGCTTTCTTT.

CDR3 in amino acids: CASTLSRAGGTEAFF. CDR3 sequence (DNA): TGTGCCAGCACCCTAAGCAGGGCAGGGGGCACTGAAGCTTTCTTT. V and J are TRBV11-2 and TRBJ1-1; the match to TRBD1 covers 7 bases. Germline loops: CDR1 SGHAT, CDR2 FQNNGV. Trimming took 7 bases from V and 4 from J; bases not matched to a gene: 12. The CDR3 spans 15 residues.

This CDR3 reads CASSVRGADYGYTF. CDR3 DNA: TGTGCCAGCAGCGTAAGGGGCGCTGACTATGGCTACACCTTC. V and J are TRBV9 and TRBJ1-2; tentative D call: TRBD1 (5 bases). From germline, CDR1 is SGDLS and CDR2 YYNGEE. The CDR3 sequence is 14 residues long. The V end was cut by 1 base, the J end by 3 bases, with 10 bases between.